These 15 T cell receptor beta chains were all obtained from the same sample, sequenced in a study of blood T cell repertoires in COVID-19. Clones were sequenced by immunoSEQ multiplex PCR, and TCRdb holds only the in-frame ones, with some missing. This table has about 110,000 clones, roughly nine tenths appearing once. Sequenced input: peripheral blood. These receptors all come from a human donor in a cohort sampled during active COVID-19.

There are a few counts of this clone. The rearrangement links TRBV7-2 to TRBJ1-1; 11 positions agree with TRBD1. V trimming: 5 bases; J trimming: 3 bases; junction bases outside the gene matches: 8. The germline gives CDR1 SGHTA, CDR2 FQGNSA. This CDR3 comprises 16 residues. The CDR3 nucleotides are TGTGCCAGCAGCCCCCGCCTGGGACAGGGGGACACTGAAGCTTTCTTT. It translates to CASSPRLGQGDTEAFF.

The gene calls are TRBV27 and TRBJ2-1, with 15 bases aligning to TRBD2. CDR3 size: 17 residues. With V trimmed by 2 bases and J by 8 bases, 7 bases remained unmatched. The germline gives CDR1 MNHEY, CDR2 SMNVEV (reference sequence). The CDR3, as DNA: TGTGCCAGCAGTTTACTCCGGACTAGCGGGGGGGCATATGAGCAGTTCTTC. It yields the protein CASSLLRTSGGAYEQFF.

CDR3 sequence (DNA): TGTGCCAGCAGCTCCTCTCGGACTACCTACGAGCAGTACTTC. Translating it yields CASSSSRTTYEQYF. The V gene is TRBV7-9, the J gene TRBJ2-7; tentative D call: TRBD2 (6 bases). CDR1 and CDR2 (germline): SEHNR, FQNEAQ (reference sequence). This CDR3 spans 14 amino acids. Trimming shortened V by 4 bases and J by 2 bases, and 12 bases separated the two germline ends.

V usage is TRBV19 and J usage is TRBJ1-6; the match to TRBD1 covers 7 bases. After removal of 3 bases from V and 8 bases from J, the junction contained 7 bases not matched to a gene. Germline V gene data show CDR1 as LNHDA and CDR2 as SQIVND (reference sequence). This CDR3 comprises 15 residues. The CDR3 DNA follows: TGTGCCAGTAGTATTCACAGGGGTGGGGATTCACCCCTCCACTTT. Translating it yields CASSIHRGGDSPLHF. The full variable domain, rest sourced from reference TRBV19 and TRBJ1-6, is DGGITQSPKYLFRKEGQNVTLSCEQNLNHDAMYWYRQDPGQGLRLIYYSQIVNDFQKGDIAEGYSVSREKKESFPLTVTSAQKNPTAFYLCASSIHRGGDSPLHFGNGTRLTVT.

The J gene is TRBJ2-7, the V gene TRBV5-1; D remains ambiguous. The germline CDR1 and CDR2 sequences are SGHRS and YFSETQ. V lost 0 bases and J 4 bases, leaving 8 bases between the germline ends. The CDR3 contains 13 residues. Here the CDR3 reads CASSLEPVYEQYF. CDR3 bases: TGCGCCAGCAGCTTGGAACCGGTTTACGAGCAGTACTTC.

The CDR3 nucleotides read TGTGCCAGCAGTTACAAGACAGGGTTACAGCCCCAGCATTTT. Amino acid sequence: CASSYKTGLQPQHF. The chain couples TRBV6-5 to TRBJ1-5; 7 bases match TRBD1. The CDR3 runs to 14 residues. The junction had 5 bases not matched to a gene; V was cut back by 2 bases and J by 7 bases. CDR1 is MNHEY and CDR2 is SVGAGI in the germline V gene.

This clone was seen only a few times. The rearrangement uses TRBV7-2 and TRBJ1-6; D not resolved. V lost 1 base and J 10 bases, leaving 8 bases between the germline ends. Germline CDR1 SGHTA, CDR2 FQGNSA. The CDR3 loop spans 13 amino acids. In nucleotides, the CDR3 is TGTGCCAGCAGCTTAGAAGGAGTGTCACCCCTCCACTTT. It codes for CASSLEGVSPLHF.

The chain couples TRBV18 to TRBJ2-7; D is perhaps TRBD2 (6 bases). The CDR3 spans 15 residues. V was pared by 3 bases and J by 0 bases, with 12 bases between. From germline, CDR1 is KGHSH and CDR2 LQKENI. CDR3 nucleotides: TGTGCCAGCTCACCTTCGGGTAGCGGCTCCTACGAGCAGTACTTC. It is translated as CASSPSGSGSYEQYF.

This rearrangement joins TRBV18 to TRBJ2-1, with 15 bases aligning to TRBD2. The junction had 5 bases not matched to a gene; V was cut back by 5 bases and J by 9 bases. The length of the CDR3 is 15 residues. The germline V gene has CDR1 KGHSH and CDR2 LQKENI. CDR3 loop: CASSSPGLAGGEQFF. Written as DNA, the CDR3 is TGTGCCAGCTCATCCCCGGGACTAGCGGGGGGTGAGCAGTTCTTC. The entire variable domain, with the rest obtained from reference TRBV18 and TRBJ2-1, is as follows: NAGVMQNPRHLVRRRGQEARLRCSPMKGHSHVYWYRQLPEEGLKFMVYLQKENIIDESGMPKERFSAEFPKEGPSILRIQQVVRGDSAAYFCASSSPGLAGGEQFFGPGTRLTVL.

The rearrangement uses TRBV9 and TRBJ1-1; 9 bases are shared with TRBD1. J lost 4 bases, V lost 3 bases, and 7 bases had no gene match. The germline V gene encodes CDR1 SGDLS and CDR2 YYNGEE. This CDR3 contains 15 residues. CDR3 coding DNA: TGTGCCAGCAGCGCGCGGACAGGGGAGGTCACTGAAGCTTTCTTT. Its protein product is CASSARTGEVTEAFF.

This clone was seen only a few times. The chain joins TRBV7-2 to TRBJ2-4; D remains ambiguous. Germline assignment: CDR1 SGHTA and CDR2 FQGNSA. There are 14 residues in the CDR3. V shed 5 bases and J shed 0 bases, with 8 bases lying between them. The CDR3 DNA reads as TGTGCCAGCAGCACGGTCCTAGCCAAAAACATTCAGTACTTC. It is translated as CASSTVLAKNIQYF.

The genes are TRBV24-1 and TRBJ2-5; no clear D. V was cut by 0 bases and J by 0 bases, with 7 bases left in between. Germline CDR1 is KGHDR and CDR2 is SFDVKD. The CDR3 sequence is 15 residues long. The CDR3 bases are TGTGCCACCAGTGATTTGTCCCGGGACCAAGAGACCCAGTACTTC. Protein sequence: CATSDLSRDQETQYF.

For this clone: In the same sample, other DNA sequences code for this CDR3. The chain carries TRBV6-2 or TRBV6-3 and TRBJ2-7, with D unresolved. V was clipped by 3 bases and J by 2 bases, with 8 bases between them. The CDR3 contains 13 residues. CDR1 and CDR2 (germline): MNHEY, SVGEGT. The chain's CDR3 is CASSYTGTYEQYF. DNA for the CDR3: TGTGCCAGCAGTTATACGGGTACCTACGAGCAGTACTTC.

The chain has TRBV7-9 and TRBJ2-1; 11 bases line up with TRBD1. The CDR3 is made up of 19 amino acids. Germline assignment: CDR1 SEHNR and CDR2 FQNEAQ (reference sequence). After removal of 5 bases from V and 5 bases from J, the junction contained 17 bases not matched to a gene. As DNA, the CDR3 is TGTGCCAGCAGCAAAGGACAGGGGGCGCGGACGGGGATAAACAATGAGCAGTTCTTC. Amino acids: CASSKGQGARTGINNEQFF.

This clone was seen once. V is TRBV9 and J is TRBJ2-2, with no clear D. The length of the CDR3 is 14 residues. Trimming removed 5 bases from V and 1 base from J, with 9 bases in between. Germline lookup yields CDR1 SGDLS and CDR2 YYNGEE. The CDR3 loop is CASSISGNTGELFF. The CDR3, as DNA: TGTGCCAGCAGTATTTCCGGGAACACCGGGGAGCTGTTTTTT. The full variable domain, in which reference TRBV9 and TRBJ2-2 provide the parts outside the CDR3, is DSGVTQTPKHLITATGQRVTLRCSPRSGDLSVYWYQQSLDQGLQFLIQYYNGEERAKGNILERFSAQQFPDLHSELNLSSLELGDSALYFCASSISGNTGELFFGEGSRLTVL.